Presented here are 6 T cell receptor beta chains from one specimen sequenced in a study of identical twins. In TCRdb, the 5' RACE reads were re-called with MiXCR into one record per CDR3 protein. The repertoire includes under 300,000 distinct CDR3 sequences, approximately 12% of them detected once, and 3.5% to 4.5% sits in the top ten. The data also belong to a second study, concerning yellow fever vaccine responses in identical twins.

The sequencing input was memory (CD45RO+) T cells sorted from blood. The receptor set was obtained from a woman under 30 in good health.

A few counts support this clonotype. The rearrangement joins TRBV5-1 to TRBJ2-2, with a weak D call TRBD2 (6 bases). Germline CDR1 reads SGHRS; CDR2 reads YFSETQ. The CDR3 loop spans 16 amino acids. Deletions cut 4 bases from V and 0 bases from J, with 13 bases between. CDR3 amino acids: CASSPFGGSNTGELFF. CDR3 sequence (DNA): TGCGCCAGCAGCCCTTTCGGAGGGTCGAACACCGGGGAGCTGTTTTTT.

This clonotype was counted only a few times. This chain joins TRBV7-2 and TRBJ2-3; no reliable D call. CDR1 and CDR2 (germline): SGHTA, FQGNSA. This CDR3 comprises 13 residues. The ends were cut back, 0 bases at V and 2 bases at J, with 3 bases in the middle. CDR3 DNA: TGTGCCAGCAGCTTAGCCCTCACAGATACGCAGTATTTT. Encoded protein: CASSLALTDTQYF.

This clonotype was seen only a few times. The CDR3 sequence: CASSEGRGPVTDTQYF. The CDR3, as DNA: TGTGCCAGCAGCGAAGGACGGGGCCCCGTCACAGATACGCAGTATTTT. This chain links TRBV7-9 with TRBJ2-3; D could derive from TRBD1 or TRBD2 (5 bases each). The V end lost 5 bases, the J end lost 2 bases, and 17 bases lay between the germline ends. The CDR3 sequence is 16 residues long. Germline V CDR1 and CDR2: SEHNR, FQNEAQ (reference sequence).

The table lists this clonotype with a few counts. The CDR3 is CASSQGALAGLYEQYF. DNA of the CDR3: TGCGCCAGCAGCCAAGGAGCGCTAGCGGGGCTCTACGAGCAGTACTTC. The chain has TRBV4-1 and TRBJ2-7; TRBD2 matches at 9 bases. The J segment lost 3 bases and the V segment lost 1 base, leaving 7 bases of the junction unmatched. The CDR3 has 16 amino acids. Germline CDR1 is MGHRA and CDR2 is YSYEKL.

The V gene is TRBV27, the J gene TRBJ2-3; either TRBD1 or TRBD2 may supply D (7 bases each). V was pared by 2 bases and J by 4 bases, with 16 bases between. Germline V lookup: CDR1 MNHEY, CDR2 SMNVEV (reference sequence). This CDR3 has 16 residues. The CDR3 region is CASSLKGAGAADTQYF. As DNA, the CDR3 is TGTGCCAGCAGTTTAAAGGGGGCGGGAGCAGCAGATACGCAGTATTTT.

This clonotype was counted ten times or more. CDR3 coding DNA: TGTGCCGCGGGAGTCTATAATTCACCCCTCCACTTT. This codes for CAAGVYNSPLHF. The J gene is TRBJ1-6, the V gene TRBV12-3 or TRBV12-4; no firm D call. V was shortened by 11 bases and J by 3 bases, with 8 bases between the two germline ends. This CDR3 has 12 amino acids.